This TCR beta chain was captured in a study of blood T cell repertoires in COVID-19. The wider study: Collection of acute and convalescent COVID-19 samples took place in the United States, Italy and Spain. T cells, B-cell-depleted T cells, or PBMCs supplied cDNA or gDNA.

The length of the CDR3 is 15 residues. Germline loops: CDR1 LNHDA, CDR2 SQIVND (reference sequence). Unmatched junction bases numbered 8, after V lost 6 bases and J lost 5 bases. The assay was immunoSEQ multiplex PCR, and TCRdb's table has in-frame clones only and misses some. Of roughly 190,000 clones in the sample, approximately 80% were seen once. This chain connects TRBV19 to TRBJ2-1, with 9 bases aligning to TRBD2. This sequence originates from a woman in her sixties with acute COVID-19. The sequencing input was PBMCs or T cells enriched from blood (not recorded which). The CDR3 region has the DNA TGTGCCAGTAGCACCCAGACTAGCGGCAACAATGAGCAGTTCTTC. Translating it yields CASSTQTSGNNEQFF.